This T cell receptor beta chain was profiled in a study of B cell selection in AIRE deficiency. Study conclusions and caveats: In TCRBV usage, CDR3 length and diversity, patient Tconv and Treg cells matched healthy donors. Shared Treg sequences were biased toward short CDR3s with few non-templated nucleotide insertions.

Remarks on this clone: Antigen specificity is unknown.

This CDR3 comprises 15 residues. The junction had 8 bases not matched to a gene; V was cut back by 3 bases and J by 6 bases. CDR1 is SGHNT and CDR2 is YYREEE in the germline V gene (reference sequence). Regulatory T cells were sorted as CD4+CD25hiCD127low/negative. Controls came from healthy donors unrelated to patients. The repertoire was sequenced with immunoSEQ multiplex PCR; TCRdb's copy has only in-frame clones and lacks some. The table shows 20,000 or so clones, with 92% occurring only once. This chain joins TRBV5-4 and TRBJ1-2; 10 nucleotides line up with TRBD1. The sequence came from a human donor in good health. The sequencing sample was made of CD4+CD25+ Tregs sorted from PBMCs. DNA for the CDR3: TGTGCCAGCAGCTCGGGGGGACAGGGGCTCGATGGCTACACCTTC. Its translation is CASSSGGQGLDGYTF.